This entry features one TCR beta chain sequence. The target antigen is unknown. This CDR3 is built from 14 residues. The germline CDR1 and CDR2 sequences are KGHSH and LQKENI. Trimming at V came to 3 bases and at J to 4 bases, leaving 1 base not matched to a gene. The data belong to a study of OX40 agonist ivuxolimab in advanced cancers. Across the whole study: Ivuxolimab, which patients received intravenously every 2 weeks, was dosed at 0.01 to 10 mg/kg. Earlier anti-PD-1, anti-PD-L1 or anti-CTLA-4 therapy was permitted; 35% to 50% had received some. Study observations and caveats: Low normalized T-cell clonal expansion was also seen in some nonresponders.

Sequencing used immunoSEQ multiplex PCR; TCRdb keeps in-frame clones, though not all of them. The profile covers some 85,000 clones, with roughly 84% appearing a single time and 0.2% to 0.3% taken by the ten largest. Autoimmune disease history or systemic immunosuppression disqualified patients. The specimen was CD4+ or CD8+ T cells sorted from blood, collected in a trial of the OX40 agonist ivuxolimab. V is TRBV18 and J is TRBJ2-1, with TRBD1 matching over 9 bases. This TCR was sampled from an adult with an advanced solid tumor such as melanoma, head and neck, liver or kidney cancer. CDR3 coding DNA: TGTGCCAGCTCACCGGGACAGGGATACAATGAGCAGTTCTTC. It codes for CASSPGQGYNEQFF.